The present T cell receptor beta chain was sequenced within a study of cytomegalovirus exposure and HLA in healthy donors. General observations from the study: Later on, a genetic analysis was performed. It linked a missense variant in DCLRE1C with V- and J-gene trimming of TCR beta. Associated with cytomegalovirus, according to the listing, were around 160 TCR beta chains.

Healthy bone marrow donors formed the donor group. This clone was seen just once. Its specificity is unknown. Unmatched junction bases numbered 9, after V lost 3 bases and J lost 5 bases. CDR3 length equals 15 residues. Germline assignment: CDR1 SGHNT and CDR2 YYREEE (reference sequence). The PCR used 60 Vbeta and 13 Jbeta primers. The repertoire was sequenced with immunoSEQ multiplex PCR; TCRdb's copy has only in-frame clones and lacks some. The table shows 200,000 to 250,000 clones, with approximately 82% occurring only once. The chain has TRBV5-4 and TRBJ2-3; the match to TRBD2 covers 7 bases. The source is a woman aged 40-49 years in good health and CMV-seronegative. Sequences were obtained from PBMCs. The CDR3 is CASSYGSGEVDTQYF. CDR3 coding DNA: TGTGCCAGCAGCTACGGGAGCGGGGAGGTAGATACGCAGTATTTT. Drawing the rest from reference TRBV5-4 and TRBJ2-3, the complete variable domain is ETGVTQSPTHLIKTRGQQVTLRCSSQSGHNTVSWYQQALGQGPQFIFQYYREEENGRGNFPPRFSGLQFPNYSSELNVNALELDDSALYLCASSYGSGEVDTQYFGPGTRLTVL.